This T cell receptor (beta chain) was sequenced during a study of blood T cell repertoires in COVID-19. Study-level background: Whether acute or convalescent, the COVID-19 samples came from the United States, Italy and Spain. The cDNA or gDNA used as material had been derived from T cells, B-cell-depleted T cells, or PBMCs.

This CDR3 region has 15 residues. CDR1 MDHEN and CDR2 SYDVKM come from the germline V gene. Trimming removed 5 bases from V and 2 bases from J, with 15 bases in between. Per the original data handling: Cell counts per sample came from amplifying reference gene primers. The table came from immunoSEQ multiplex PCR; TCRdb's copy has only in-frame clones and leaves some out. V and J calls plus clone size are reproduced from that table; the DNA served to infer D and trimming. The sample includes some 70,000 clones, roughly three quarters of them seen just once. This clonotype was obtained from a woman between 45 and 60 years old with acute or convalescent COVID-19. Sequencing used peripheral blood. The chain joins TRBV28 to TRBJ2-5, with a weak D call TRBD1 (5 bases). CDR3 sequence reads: CASSVSRVGQETQYF. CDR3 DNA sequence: TGTGCCAGCAGTGTCAGCAGGGTAGGGCAAGAGACCCAGTACTTC.